These T cell receptor beta chains were read from a single sample in a study of blood T cell repertoires in COVID-19. Only in-frame clones appear in the TCRdb table, and some are missing; sequencing was by immunoSEQ multiplex PCR. The sample lists 160,000 or so clones, around four fifths occurring once. Sample: peripheral blood. The receptors originated from a man aged 70 or older who had recovered from COVID-19. The CDR3 runs from the conserved cysteine through the conserved F or W. A D gene is named only where the DNA matches it firmly. Clone size is stated in some rows and not others, as once, few, many or a class when expanded.

>NA|TRBV4-1|NA|TRBJ1-1
TGCGCCAGCAGCCAAGATCCCACGCTCATACGAGACAGGAATAACACTGAAGCTTTCTTT
CASSQDPTLIRDRNNTEAFF
>TRBD1|TRBV28|once|TRBJ2-2
TGTGCCAGCAGTTTAATTCTGGACAGGGGCCCGAACACCGGGGAGCTGTTTTTT
CASSLILDRGPNTGELFF
>NA|TRBV7-8|NA|TRBJ2-1
TGTGCCAGCAGCCAAAGCCGGGTTGCACAGTTCTTC
CASSQSRVAQFF
>NA|TRBV7-2|NA|TRBJ1-3
TGTGCCAGCAGCCTCGACACCCTGGGTGGAAACACCATATATTTT
CASSLDTLGGNTIYF
>TRBD1|TRBV7-8|NA|TRBJ1-1
TGTGCCAGCAGCTCAGGGGGCAACACTGAAGCTTTCTTT
CASSSGGNTEAFF
>NA|TRBV13|NA|TRBJ2-2
TGTGCCAGCAGCTTCGGCGGAGCGCTTATGAACACCGGGGAGCTGTTTTTT
CASSFGGALMNTGELFF
>TRBD2|TRBV7-6|NA|TRBJ2-1
TGTGCCAGCAGCTTAGGCCCCGGGGGGGATTTATACAATGAGCAGTTCTTC
CASSLGPGGDLYNEQFF
>NA|TRBV5-1|few|TRBJ2-3
TGCGCCAGCAGCTTCGATAGCGTGGGCACAGATACGCAGTATTTT
CASSFDSVGTDTQYF
>NA|TRBV7-2|NA|TRBJ2-4
TGTGCCAGCAGCCTTCTACAGCAAAACATTCAGTACTTC
CASSLLQQNIQYF
>NA|TRBV28|NA|TRBJ1-1
TGTGCCAGCAGACCACAGGGAAATACTGAAGCTTTCTTT
CASRPQGNTEAFF
>TRBD2|TRBV4-1|once|TRBJ2-1
TGCGCCAGCAGCCAAGCCGGACTAGCGGGAGAGACTGAGCAGTTCTTC
CASSQAGLAGETEQFF
>TRBD2|TRBV6-2/TRBV6-3|NA|TRBJ2-1
TGTGCCAGCAGTTACTCGAGGACTAGCGGCACCAATGAGCAGTTCTTC
CASSYSRTSGTNEQFF
>TRBD1|TRBV23-1|NA|TRBJ2-7
TGCGCCAGCTCTTCTCCTGGGACAGCCAGCTCCTACGAGCAGTACTTC
CASSSPGTASSYEQYF
>NA|TRBV21-1|few|TRBJ2-7
TGTGCCAGCATCAGGGGGCTCGCCTACGAGCAGTACTTC
CASIRGLAYEQYF
>NA|TRBV7-2|NA|TRBJ2-7
TGTGCCAGCAGCCCCATGGGGGCGGGAGTAGGCGAGCAGTACTTC
CASSPMGAGVGEQYF